A single sample gave rise to the 8 T cell receptor beta chains below, sequenced in a study of control samples from healthy donors and cancer patients. Only in-frame clones appear in the TCRdb table, and some are missing; sequencing was by immunoSEQ multiplex PCR. Among more than 110,000 clones listed, roughly 89% were seen once. Material for sequencing was blood. The origin of the receptors is a young man in good health.

This clone occurred a few times. The rearrangement uses TRBV28 and TRBJ1-5; the D gene is possibly TRBD1 (6 bases). This CDR3 is built from 14 residues. V lost 2 bases, J lost 2 bases, and 7 bases lay in between. Germline V gene sequence: CDR1 MDHEN, CDR2 SYDVKM. CDR3 amino acids: CASSLPGGNQPQHF. The CDR3 nucleotides are TGTGCCAGCAGTTTACCAGGGGGCAATCAGCCCCAGCATTTT. The full variable domain, its missing parts supplied by reference TRBV28 and TRBJ1-5, is DVKVTQSSRYLVKRTGEKVFLECVQDMDHENMFWYRQDPGLGLRLIYFSYDVKMKEKGDIPEGYSVSREKKERFSLILESASTNQTSMYLCASSLPGGNQPQHFGDGTRLSIL.

V is TRBV6-2 or TRBV6-3 and J is TRBJ2-1; 9 bases fit TRBD2. Per the germline V gene, CDR1 is MNHEY and CDR2 is SVGEGT. There are 17 residues in the CDR3. The J segment lost 0 bases and the V segment lost 0 bases, leaving 3 bases of the junction unmatched. This chain's CDR3 is CASSYSASGNSYNEQFF. DNA of the CDR3: TGTGCCAGCAGTTACTCGGCTAGCGGGAACTCCTACAATGAGCAGTTCTTC.

The J gene is TRBJ1-2, the V gene TRBV30; TRBD1 is a possible D gene (6 bases). The ends were cut back, 4 bases at V and 6 bases at J, with 15 bases in the middle. Germline V gene lookup returns CDR1 GTSNPN and CDR2 SVGIG (reference sequence). This CDR3 region has 13 residues. The CDR3 DNA follows: TGTGCCTGGACGCGATGGGGGGCAGATGGCTACACCTTC. Its translation is CAWTRWGADGYTF.

Worth noting for this clone: Other DNA sequences in the sample encode the same CDR3. The chain has TRBV11-2 and TRBJ1-1; D not resolved. The germline gives CDR1 SGHAT, CDR2 FQNNGV. V shed 0 bases and J shed 3 bases, with 5 bases lying between them. This CDR3 region has 13 residues. The DNA for the CDR3 is TGTGCCAGCAGCTTAGATCTATACACTGAAGCTTTCTTT. This sequence encodes CASSLDLYTEAFF.

This chain links TRBV6-5 with TRBJ1-5; a possible D gene is TRBD1 (5 bases). Germline CDR1 is MNHEY and CDR2 is SVGAGI. Trimming took 6 bases from V and 3 from J, leaving 9 bases between them. There are 13 residues in the CDR3. CDR3 nucleotides: TGTGCCAGCAGGTGGGACCCCAATCAGCCCCAGCATTTT. As protein: CASRWDPNQPQHF.

The chain is built from TRBV7-9 and TRBJ2-1; D ambiguous. This CDR3 region has 14 residues. Germline CDR1 SEHNR, CDR2 FQNEAQ (reference sequence). With 5 bases removed from V and 1 base from J, the gap between germline ends came to 9 bases. The CDR3 DNA sequence: TGTGCCAGCAGCAGGTCGGAGTCCTACAATGAGCAGTTCTTC. This gives the protein CASSRSESYNEQFF.

J is TRBJ2-7 and V is TRBV30; possible D gene TRBD1, 7 bases. Germline V gene sequence: CDR1 GTSNPN, CDR2 SVGIG (reference sequence). The CDR3 contains 15 residues. Between the trimmed V and J ends, which lost 3 bases and 2 bases, there was a span of 17 bases. The CDR3 DNA follows: TGTGCCTGGAGCAAGACCAGGGGGGTTCCCTACGAGCAGTACTTC. This sequence encodes CAWSKTRGVPYEQYF.

V gene TRBV24-1 combines with J gene TRBJ2-3; possible D gene TRBD1, 6 bases. Germline V gene sequence: CDR1 KGHDR, CDR2 SFDVKD. The length of the CDR3 is 16 residues. Trimming stripped 3 bases from V and 3 bases from J, with 15 bases between. The CDR3 DNA sequence: TGTGCCACCAGTGATCCTGGGGGCAGGAAAACAGATACGCAGTATTTT. Translation gives CATSDPGGRKTDTQYF.